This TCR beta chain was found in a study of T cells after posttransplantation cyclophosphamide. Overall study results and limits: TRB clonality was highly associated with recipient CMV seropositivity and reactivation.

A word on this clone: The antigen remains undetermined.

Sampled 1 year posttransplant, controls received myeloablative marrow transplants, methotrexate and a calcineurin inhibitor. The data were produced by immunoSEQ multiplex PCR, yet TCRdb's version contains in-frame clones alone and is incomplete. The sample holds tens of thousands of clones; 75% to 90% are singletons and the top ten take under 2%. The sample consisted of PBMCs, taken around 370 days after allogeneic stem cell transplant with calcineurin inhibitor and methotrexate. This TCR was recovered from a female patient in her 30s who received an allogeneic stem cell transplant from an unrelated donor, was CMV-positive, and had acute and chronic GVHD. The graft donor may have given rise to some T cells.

The CDR3 is CASSRQGTYEQYV. The CDR3 coding sequence is TGTGCCAGCAGCCGACAGGGCACCTACGAGCAGTACGTC. The chain employs TRBV5-4 and TRBJ2-7; 7 positions agree with TRBD1. V shed 4 bases, J shed 2 bases, and the junction held 3 bases outside the gene matches. The CDR3 spans 13 residues. The germline gives CDR1 SGHNT, CDR2 YYREEE (reference sequence).